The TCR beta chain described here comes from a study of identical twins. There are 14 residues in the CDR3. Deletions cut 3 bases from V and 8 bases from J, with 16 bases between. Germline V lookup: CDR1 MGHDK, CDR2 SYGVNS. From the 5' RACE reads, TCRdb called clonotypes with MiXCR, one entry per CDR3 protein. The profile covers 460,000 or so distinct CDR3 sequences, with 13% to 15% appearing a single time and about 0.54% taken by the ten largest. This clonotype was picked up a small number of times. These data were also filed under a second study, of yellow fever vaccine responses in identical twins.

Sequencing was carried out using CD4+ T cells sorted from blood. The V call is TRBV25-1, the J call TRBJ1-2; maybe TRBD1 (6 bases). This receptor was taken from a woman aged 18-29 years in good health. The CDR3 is CASSDLGQAGGYTF. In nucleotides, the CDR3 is TGTGCCAGCAGTGACCTGGGACAAGCGGGAGGCTACACCTTC.